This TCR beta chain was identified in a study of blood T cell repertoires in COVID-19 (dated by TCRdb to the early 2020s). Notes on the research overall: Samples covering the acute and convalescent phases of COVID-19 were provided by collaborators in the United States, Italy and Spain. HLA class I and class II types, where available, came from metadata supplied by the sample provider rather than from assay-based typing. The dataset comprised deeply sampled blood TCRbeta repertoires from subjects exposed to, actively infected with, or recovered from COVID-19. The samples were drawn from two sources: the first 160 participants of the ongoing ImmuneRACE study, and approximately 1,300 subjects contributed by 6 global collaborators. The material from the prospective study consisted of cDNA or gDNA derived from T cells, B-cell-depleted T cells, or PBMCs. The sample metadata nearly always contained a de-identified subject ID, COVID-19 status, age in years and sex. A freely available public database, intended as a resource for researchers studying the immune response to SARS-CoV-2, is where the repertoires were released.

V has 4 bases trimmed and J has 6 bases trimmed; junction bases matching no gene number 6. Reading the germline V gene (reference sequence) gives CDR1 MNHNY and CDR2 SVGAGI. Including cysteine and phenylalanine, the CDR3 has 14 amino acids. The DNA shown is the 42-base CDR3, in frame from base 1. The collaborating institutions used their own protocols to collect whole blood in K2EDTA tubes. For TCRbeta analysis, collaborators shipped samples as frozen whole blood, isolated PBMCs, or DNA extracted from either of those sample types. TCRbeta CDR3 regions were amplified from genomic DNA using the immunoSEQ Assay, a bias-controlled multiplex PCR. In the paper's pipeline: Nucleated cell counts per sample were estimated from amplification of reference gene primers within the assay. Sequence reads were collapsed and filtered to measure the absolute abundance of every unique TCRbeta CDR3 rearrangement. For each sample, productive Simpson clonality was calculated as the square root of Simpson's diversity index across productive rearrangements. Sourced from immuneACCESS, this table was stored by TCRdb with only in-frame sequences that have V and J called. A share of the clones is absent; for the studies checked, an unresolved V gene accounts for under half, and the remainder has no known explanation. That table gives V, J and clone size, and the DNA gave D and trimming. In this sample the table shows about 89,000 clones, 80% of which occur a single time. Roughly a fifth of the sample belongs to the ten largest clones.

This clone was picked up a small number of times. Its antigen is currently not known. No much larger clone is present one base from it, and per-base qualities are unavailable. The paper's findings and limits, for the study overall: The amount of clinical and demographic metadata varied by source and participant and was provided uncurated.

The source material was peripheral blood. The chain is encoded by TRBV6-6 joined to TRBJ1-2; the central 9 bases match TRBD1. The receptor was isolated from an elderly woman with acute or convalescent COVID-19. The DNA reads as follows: TGTGCCAGCAGTTTCGGGACAGGGAAGGATGGCTACACCTTC. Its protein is CASSFGTGKDGYTF.